This TCR beta chain was observed in a study of PD-L1 blockade in urothelial cancer (TCRdb year 2017). In terms of the full investigation: Every patient began therapy around 2014 and was given atezolizumab 1,200 mg intravenously every 3 weeks. The study, an exploratory multi-omic analysis, examined somatic, immune and clinical correlates of response to PD-L1 blockade with atezolizumab in urothelial cancer. Patients had an ECOG performance status of 0 or 1 and had received between 0 and 3 prior chemotherapy regimens. Blood samples gave a median of about 130,000 T cells and approximately 80,000 unique TCRs, with a median clonality of roughly 0.08. About 90% of the roughly 29 patients were males with bladder-origin urothelial cancer, and about 65% of the 29 reported a prior smoking history. Durable clinical benefit was defined as progression-free survival longer than 6 months, and TCR features were also tested against progression-free and overall survival. TCR sequencing covered pretreatment tumor samples and matched, serially collected peripheral blood taken before and after atezolizumab treatment. Ten or so patients reached durable clinical benefit, while some 20 patients did not. Some 30 patients had pretreatment blood TCR-seq, some 25 had at least one posttreatment blood collection, and some 25 had tumor TCR-seq. Blood samples were analyzed at two time points: 3 weeks after treatment start (second dose) and 6 weeks after treatment start. In the same patients, whole exome sequencing and RNA sequencing of pretreatment tumors were performed in addition to TCR sequencing. On the study overall, not on this receptor specifically: Improved progression-free and overall survival was associated with having pretreatment peripheral blood TCR clonality below the median. Because of the small sample size (n ≈ 31) and the many exploratory analyses performed, the results are intended to be regarded as hypothesis-generating. At 3 weeks after the start of treatment, tumor-associated TCR clones in peripheral blood had expanded more in patients with durable benefit (n ≈ 23, p = 0.022).

To estimate absolute template abundance from read counts, synthetic TCR analog templates were spiked into each PCR. Using the immunoSEQ assay, TCRbeta CDR3 regions were amplified from genomic DNA with bias-controlled V and J gene primers. Sequencing of rearranged TCRbeta segments was done at approximately 20X coverage. As for the original processing: Clustering was used to correct sequencing errors, and CDR3s were annotated against IMGT so that V, D and J genes could be assigned. Downstream analyses used only productive TCRbeta rearrangements and left out out-of-frame or stop-codon sequences. Clonality was computed as one minus Shannon entropy normalized by the log of the number of unique productive sequences. Fisher's exact test with Benjamini-Hochberg correction, using a cutoff of adjusted p below 0.01, was how clones that differed between time points or between blood and tumor were identified. Held by TCRdb, this immuneACCESS table contains in-frame sequences only and omits some clones. Under half of the omission traces to an unresolved V gene where checked; the cause of the rest is unknown. V and J calls and clone size are copied from that table; D and trimming were computed from the DNA. In all, the sample holds more than 50,000 clones, and around 81% of those were seen once. Roughly 3.5% of the sample is in the top ten clones.

The time point label here, explained by the study, means: pretreatment peripheral blood. The cohort comprised around 30 patients with locally advanced or metastatic urothelial carcinoma treated at Memorial Sloan Kettering on a trial protocol. Peripheral blood mononuclear cells were collected pretreatment and during treatment, at between 1 and 8 total time points per patient. The Qiagen DNeasy Blood extraction kit was used to purify genomic DNA from total PBMCs and tumor samples. Collected pretreatment and during treatment, PBMCs were isolated and stored as previously described. Its CDR3 holds 14 amino acids, cysteine through phenylalanine. Only the CDR3 DNA is retained, 42 bases long and in frame from the first base. V loses 4 bases of germline sequence and J loses 0 bases, and the interval between the two ends is 10 bases. The germline V gene yields SGHRS for CDR1 and YFSETQ for CDR2. With regard to this clone: What antigen it recognizes has not been identified. Per-nucleotide qualities are absent, and no much larger clonotype sits a single base away. Within the sample, other DNA sequences also encode this same CDR3.

This material consisted of PBMCs, taken around atezolizumab (anti-PD-L1) treatment. The clonotype was recovered from a man in his 70s with urothelial cancer. The rearrangement joined TRBV5-1 to TRBJ1-1; D gene: possibly TRBD1, on 6 matching bases. CDR3 sequence: CASSPTGMNTEAFF. The sequenced DNA is TGCGCCAGCAGCCCGACAGGCATGAACACTGAAGCTTTCTTT.